These 6 T cell receptor beta chains were sequenced from one sample in a study of T-cell reconstitution after alpha-beta-depleted transplantation in children. TCRbeta library preparation incorporated unique molecular identifiers. TCRdb re-called the PCR reads with MiXCR, one entry per CDR3 protein. The data contain under 750,000 distinct CDR3 sequences, more than 20% of them singletons. Sequencing used PBMCs, mostly from graft donor cells, obtained 360 days after TCRalphabeta/CD19-depleted stem cell transplant. The receptors come from a boy younger than two who had a stem cell transplant for acute myeloid leukemia, so the T cells may come from the graft donor.

Ten or more counts support this clonotype. The chain links TRBV29-1 to TRBJ2-1; a possible D gene is TRBD2 (6 bases). V was clipped by 6 bases and J by 6 bases, with 18 bases between them. CDR3 size: 14 residues. Looked up from germline, CDR1 is SQVTM and CDR2 is ANQGSEA. This chain's CDR3 is CSVGTHEFINEQFF. CDR3 sequence (DNA): TGCAGCGTCGGGACTCACGAGTTTATCAATGAGCAGTTCTTC.

The rearrangement links TRBV20-1 to TRBJ2-1; tentative D call: TRBD1 (5 bases). This CDR3 has 14 residues. Germline loops: CDR1 DFQATT, CDR2 SNEGSKA (reference sequence). The CDR3 DNA follows: TGCACGACACAGGCGGCACTACTCTACAATGAGCAGTTCTTC. Protein product: CTTQAALLYNEQFF.

This clonotype was observed a few times. V and J are TRBV6-5 and TRBJ2-1; D unresolved. The germline V gene has CDR1 MNHEY and CDR2 SVGAGI. There are 15 residues in the CDR3. Trimming stripped 2 bases from V and 0 bases from J, with 8 bases between. This CDR3 is CASSYAESSYNEQFF. The CDR3, as DNA: TGTGCCAGCAGTTACGCGGAGAGCTCCTACAATGAGCAGTTCTTC.

This clonotype was observed a handful of times. The chain's CDR3 is CASSSQRRATNEKLFF. The CDR3 nucleotides are TGTGCCAGCAGTTCCCAGAGGAGGGCAACTAATGAAAAACTGTTTTTT. The rearrangement joins TRBV27 to TRBJ1-4; D is undetermined. CDR1 is MNHEY and CDR2 is SMNVEV in the germline V gene (reference sequence). Trimming left V 4 bases short and J 0 bases short, with 12 bases between. The CDR3 extends over 16 amino acids.

This clonotype was observed at least ten times. The V gene is TRBV11-2, the J gene TRBJ2-4, with 11 bases aligning to TRBD1. The CDR3 is 15 amino acids. The V and J ends lost 8 bases and 6 bases, in that order; junction bases with no gene match: 9. Germline CDR1 is SGHAT and CDR2 is FQNNGV. The CDR3 DNA sequence: TGTGCCAGCTGCCCCTTCGGACAGGGGGCAAACATTCAGTACTTC. Translated, it gives CASCPFGQGANIQYF.

There are many counts of this clonotype. The J gene is TRBJ2-1, the V gene TRBV7-3; 8 nucleotides agree with TRBD2. The junction had 12 bases not matched to a gene; V was cut back by 4 bases and J by 7 bases. The germline gives CDR1 SGHTA, CDR2 FQGTGA. The CDR3 sequence is 16 residues long. CDR3 in amino acids: CASSSLVGGGLNEQFF. The CDR3 DNA reads TGTGCCAGCAGCTCCCTGGTCGGGGGGGGATTAAATGAGCAGTTCTTC.